Shown below are 22 T cell receptor beta chains from a single sample sequenced in a study of cytomegalovirus exposure and HLA in healthy donors. 60 Vbeta and 13 Jbeta primers were used in PCR. Libraries were prepared by immunoSEQ multiplex PCR; TCRdb keeps only in-frame clonotypes and omits some of them. The sample holds over 100,000 clones, roughly 68% seen once. Sequencing used PBMCs. The receptors derive from a woman aged 25 to 39 in good health and CMV-seronegative.

This chain joins TRBV2 and TRBJ1-5; maybe TRBD1 (5 bases). Germline CDR1 reads SNHLY; CDR2 reads FYNNEI. This CDR3 is built from 15 residues. Deletions cut 6 bases from V and 0 bases from J, with 12 bases between. CDR3 DNA: TGTGCCAGCAGCGCAGACAGCCTTAGCAATCAGCCCCAGCATTTT. Translating it yields CASSADSLSNQPQHF. Full variable domain (rest looked up from reference TRBV2 and TRBJ1-5): EPEVTQTPSHQVTQMGQEVILRCVPISNHLYFYWYRQILGQKVEFLVSFYNNEISEKSEIFDDQFSVERPDGSNFTLKIRSTKLEDSAMYFCASSADSLSNQPQHFGDGTRLSIL.

The chain recombines TRBV5-1 with TRBJ2-7; the D is unclear. The CDR3 has 14 amino acids. The germline V and J ends were trimmed by 2 bases and 1 base, with 10 bases remaining between them. Germline assignment: CDR1 SGHRS and CDR2 YFSETQ. In DNA, the CDR3 is TGCGCCAGCAGCTTCGAGGTCCCTTCCTACGAGCAGTACTTC. It encodes CASSFEVPSYEQYF.

The chain is built from TRBV7-6 and TRBJ2-1; perhaps TRBD1 as D (7 bases). Germline V gene lookup returns CDR1 SGHVS and CDR2 FNYEAQ. The CDR3 has 14 residues. Trimming pared 5 bases from V and 4 bases from J, leaving 12 bases between. In DNA, the CDR3 is TGTGCCAGCAGCCGCGGGACAGCTTACAATGAGCAGTTCTTC. It yields the protein CASSRGTAYNEQFF.

Only a few counts were recorded for this clone. V usage is TRBV5-6 and J usage is TRBJ1-1; 7 nucleotides align to TRBD1. The V and J ends lost 4 bases and 4 bases, in that order; junction bases with no gene match: 13. Germline loops: CDR1 SGHDT, CDR2 YYEEEE. The CDR3 is made up of 16 amino acids. Here the CDR3 DNA reads TGTGCCAGCAGCCTTGGGGTAGCAGGGGGAGGCACTGAAGCTTTCTTT. It codes for CASSLGVAGGGTEAFF.

This rearrangement joins TRBV7-9 to TRBJ1-6, with D possibly being TRBD1 (6 bases). The germline V gene encodes CDR1 SEHNR and CDR2 FQNEAQ (reference sequence). The CDR3 has 16 residues. V shed 6 bases and J shed 5 bases, with 17 bases lying between them. CDR3 in amino acids: CASRQSTGLNNSPLHF. The CDR3 DNA reads as TGTGCCAGCAGACAATCGACAGGCTTGAATAATTCACCCCTCCACTTT.

The rearrangement joins TRBV30 to TRBJ1-1, with TRBD1 matching 7 bases. Looked up from germline, CDR1 is GTSNPN and CDR2 is SVGIG (reference sequence). This CDR3 is built from 13 residues. Germline trimming cut 7 bases from V and 3 bases from J; bases unmatched to any gene: 8. Here the CDR3 reads CASRVGQYTEAFF. CDR3 coding DNA: TGTGCCTCCCGAGTGGGACAGTACACTGAAGCTTTCTTT. Full variable domain (missing parts from reference TRBV30 and TRBJ1-1): SQTIHQWPATLVQPVGSPLSLECTVEGTSNPNLYWYRQAAGRGLQLLFYSVGIGQISSEVPQNLSASRPQDRQFILSSKKLLLSDSGFYLCASRVGQYTEAFFGQGTRLTVV.

The gene calls are TRBV10-3 and TRBJ1-1; D gene uncertain. V shed 3 bases and J shed 5 bases, with 16 bases lying between them. Germline V gene data show CDR1 as ENHRY and CDR2 as SYGVKD. This CDR3 is 15 amino acids long. Written as DNA, the CDR3 is TGTGCCATCAGTGATCATTTATACGGGAGTACTGAAGCTTTCTTT. Translation gives CAISDHLYGSTEAFF.

The chain employs TRBV6-4 and TRBJ2-1; D is possibly TRBD2 (5 bases). From germline, CDR1 is MRHNA and CDR2 SNTAGT. CDR3 length: 14 amino acids. Trimming stripped 4 bases from V and 8 bases from J, with 15 bases between. CDR3 in amino acids: CASSASVGSDEQFF. The CDR3 coding sequence is TGTGCCAGCAGTGCCTCCGTGGGGAGTGATGAGCAGTTCTTC.

This clone has just a few counts. J is TRBJ1-2 and V is TRBV30; D is perhaps TRBD1 (5 bases). This CDR3 has 15 residues. From germline, CDR1 is GTSNPN and CDR2 SVGIG (reference sequence). The germline V and J ends were trimmed by 0 bases and 7 bases, with 18 bases remaining between them. The CDR3 DNA follows: TGTGCCTGGAGTGTAGGGACCGGGGGGAGTGGTGGCTACACCTTC. Protein product: CAWSVGTGGSGGYTF.

This clone was counted a few times. This rearrangement joins TRBV7-9 to TRBJ2-3, with D possibly being TRBD2 (5 bases). Germline V gene data show CDR1 as SEHNR and CDR2 as FQNEAQ (reference sequence). V lost 4 bases to trimming and J lost 4 bases, with 15 bases between them. CDR3 length: 15 residues. The CDR3 nucleotides are TGTGCCAGCAGCTCTCGACTACATTCGGCAGATACGCAGTATTTT. Encoded protein: CASSSRLHSADTQYF.

The V call is TRBV11-1, the J call TRBJ2-7, with a tentative D call TRBD1 (6 bases). Germline assignment: CDR1 SGHAT and CDR2 FQDESV (reference sequence). V was clipped by 2 bases and J by 4 bases, with 9 bases between them. The CDR3 has 13 residues. The CDR3: CASSLQGLYEQYF. CDR3 sequence (DNA): TGTGCCAGCAGCTTACAGGGGTTGTACGAGCAGTACTTC.

The chain combines TRBV5-1 with TRBJ2-2, with 8 bases that match TRBD1. Germline lookup yields CDR1 SGHRS and CDR2 YFSETQ. The CDR3 length is 15 residues. V lost 2 bases, J lost 3 bases, and 3 bases stayed unmatched. CDR3 DNA sequence: TGCGCCAGCAGCTTCCAGGGGGCAGACACCGGGGAGCTGTTTTTT. Its protein product is CASSFQGADTGELFF.

The CDR3: CASSLEASGGAAEQFF. The CDR3 nucleotides read TGTGCCAGCAGCTTAGAGGCTAGCGGGGGGGCCGCTGAGCAGTTCTTC. The chain joins TRBV11-2 to TRBJ2-1; 12 nucleotides match TRBD2. Germline V gene lookup returns CDR1 SGHAT and CDR2 FQNNGV. Germline trimming cut 0 bases from V and 9 bases from J; bases unmatched to any gene: 6. The CDR3 totals 16 residues.

This chain uses TRBV13 with TRBJ2-3; no clear D gene. Germline values: CDR1 PRHDT, CDR2 FYEKMQ (reference sequence). Trimming took 4 bases from V and 14 from J, leaving 10 bases between them. The CDR3 is made up of 10 amino acids. CDR3 nucleotides: TGTGCCAGCAGCTCGATTAACTTGTATTTT. Translating gives CASSSINLYF.

The chain carries TRBV28 and TRBJ2-7; maybe TRBD2 (5 bases). The CDR3 loop spans 16 amino acids. Germline CDR1 reads MDHEN; CDR2 reads SYDVKM. V was clipped by 6 bases and J by 2 bases, with 20 bases between them. The CDR3 reads CASRTRVASSTYEQYF. The CDR3 bases are TGTGCCAGCAGAACCCGGGTAGCGAGTTCTACCTACGAGCAGTACTTC.

V usage is TRBV1 and J usage is TRBJ2-7; the table assigns TRBD1, which was not confirmed against the DNA. TRBV1 is a documented pseudogene. The CDR3 is made up of 16 amino acids. The chain's CDR3 is CTSSQVPGHSSYEQYF. For the CDR3, the DNA is TGCACCAGCAGCCAAGTCCCGGGACATAGCTCCTACGAGCAGTACTTC.

J is TRBJ2-7 and V is TRBV27, with unresolved D. V gave up 6 bases and J gave up 3 bases, with 18 bases separating them. Germline-derived CDR1 and CDR2 are MNHEY and SMNVEV (reference sequence). The CDR3 extends over 15 amino acids. In nucleotides, the CDR3 is TGTGCCAGCAGGGGTCTAAACAGCCCACTCTACGAGCAGTACTTC. Translated: CASRGLNSPLYEQYF.

The V call is TRBV21-1, the J call TRBJ1-6. TRBV21-1 is tagged as a pseudogene. The CDR3 is made up of 11 amino acids. CDR3 region: CASTTGGPLHF. In DNA, the CDR3 is TGTGCCAGCACCACGGGGGGGCCCCTCCACTTT.

The chain recombines TRBV27 with TRBJ2-7, with 10 positions matching TRBD1. J gave up 6 bases and V 5 bases, and 7 bases lay outside the gene matches. Germline CDR1 and CDR2: MNHEY and SMNVEV (reference sequence). The CDR3 totals 14 residues. The CDR3 DNA sequence: TGTGCCAGCAGTCTAGGGACAGGGGCCGCCGAGCAGTACTTC. It translates to CASSLGTGAAEQYF.

The rearrangement joins TRBV6-1 to TRBJ2-3, with 11 bases matching TRBD2. The J segment lost 4 bases and the V segment lost 1 base, leaving 1 base of the junction unmatched. This CDR3 has 15 residues. The germline CDR1 and CDR2 sequences are MNHNS and SASEGT. CDR3 sequence reads: CASSEVAGGPDTQYF. As DNA, the CDR3 is TGTGCCAGCAGTGAAGTAGCGGGGGGGCCAGATACGCAGTATTTT.

This clone occurred a few times. V is TRBV5-1 and J is TRBJ2-3, with 13 bases aligning to TRBD2. The J segment lost 2 bases and the V segment lost 4 bases, leaving 4 bases of the junction unmatched. The CDR3 is 16 amino acids. Germline V CDR1 and CDR2: SGHRS, YFSETQ. CDR3 residues: CASSHGLAGVTDTQYF. Here the CDR3 DNA reads TGCGCCAGCAGCCACGGACTAGCGGGGGTCACAGATACGCAGTATTTT.

This clone has only a few counts. The same CDR3 also results from other DNA sequences found in this sample. The rearrangement links TRBV19 to TRBJ1-2; 8 nucleotides match TRBD1. The germline gives CDR1 LNHDA, CDR2 SQIVND (reference sequence). Trimming at V came to 3 bases and at J to 4 bases, leaving 7 bases not matched to a gene. The CDR3 loop spans 15 amino acids. The CDR3 spells CASSILGQGGYGYTF. The DNA of the CDR3 is TGTGCCAGTAGTATCTTAGGACAGGGAGGCTATGGCTACACCTTC.